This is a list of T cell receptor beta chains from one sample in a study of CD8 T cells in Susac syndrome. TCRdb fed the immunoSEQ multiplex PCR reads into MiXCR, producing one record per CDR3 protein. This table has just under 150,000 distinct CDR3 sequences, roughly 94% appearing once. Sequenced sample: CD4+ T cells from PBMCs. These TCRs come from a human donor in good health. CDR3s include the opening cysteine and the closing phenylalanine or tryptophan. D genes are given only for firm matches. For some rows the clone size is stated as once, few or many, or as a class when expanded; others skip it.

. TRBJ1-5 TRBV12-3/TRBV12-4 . TGTGCCAGCAGGTCTGGGAGCAATCAGCCCCAGCATTTT CASRSGSNQPQHF
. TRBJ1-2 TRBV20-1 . TGCAGTGCTCAAACCCAGGGAGCTAACTATGGCTACACCTTC CSAQTQGANYGYTF
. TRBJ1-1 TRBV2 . TGTGCCAGCAGTGGGAAGGGGAGGAACACTGAAGCTTTCTTT CASSGKGRNTEAFF
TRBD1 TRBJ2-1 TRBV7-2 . TGTGCCAGCAGCTCCAGGGGGAATGAGCAGTTCTTC CASSSRGNEQFF
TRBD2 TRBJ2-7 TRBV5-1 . TGCGCCAGCAGCCCACCGCGGGACTACGTGGACGAGCAGTACTTC CASSPPRDYVDEQYF
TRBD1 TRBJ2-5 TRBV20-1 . TGCAGTGCACCTACAGGGGGCGGGGAGACCCAGTACTTC CSAPTGGGETQYF
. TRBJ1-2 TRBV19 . TGTGCCAGTAGTATCCAGGGCTTCTATGGCTACACCTTC CASSIQGFYGYTF
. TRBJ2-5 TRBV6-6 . TGTGCCAGCAGCGGGACTTCACAAGAGACCCAGTACTTC CASSGTSQETQYF
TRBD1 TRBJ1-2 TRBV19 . TGTGCCAGTAGTATCGTGAGGGGGCTCGGCTATGGCTACACCTTC CASSIVRGLGYGYTF
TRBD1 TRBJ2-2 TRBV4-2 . TGTGCCAGCAGCTCCGGGACAGGGGACACCGGGGAGCTGTTTTTT CASSSGTGDTGELFF
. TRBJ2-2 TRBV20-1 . TGCAGTGCTAGCTCCAGGGGGGCCGGGGAGCTGTTTTTT CSASSRGAGELFF
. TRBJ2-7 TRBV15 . TGTGCCACCAGCAGAGCCCTGGGTCCTTTCTACGAGCAGTACTTC CATSRALGPFYEQYF
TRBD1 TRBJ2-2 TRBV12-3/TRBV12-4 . TGTGCCAGCAGCTCCAGGGGACAGCCCCACAGGGTCGGGGAGCTGTTTTTT CASSSRGQPHRVGELFF
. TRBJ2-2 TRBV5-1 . TGCGCCAGCGTAGAACGAAGGACCGGGGAGCTGTTTTTT CASVERRTGELFF
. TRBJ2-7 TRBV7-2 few TGTGCCAGCAGCTTCCTATTTCAGGGGTTCGAGCAGTACTTC CASSFLFQGFEQYF
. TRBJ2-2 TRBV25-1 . TGTGCCAGCAGTGACCTGGGGGCTGTCACCGGGGAGCTGTTTTTT CASSDLGAVTGELFF
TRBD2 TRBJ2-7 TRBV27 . TGTGCCAGCAGAGTAGCGGGAGGGTCCTACGAGCAGTACTTC CASRVAGGSYEQYF
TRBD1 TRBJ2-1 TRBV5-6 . TGTGCCAGCAGCCGGGGACAGGGGGATGAGCAGTTCTTC CASSRGQGDEQFF
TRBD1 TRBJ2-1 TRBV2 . TGTGCCAGCAGTGCGTGGACAGGCACCAACAATGAGCAGTTCTTC CASSAWTGTNNEQFF
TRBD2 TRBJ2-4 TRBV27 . TGTGCCAGCACCTCGGGGGGGGCCGGCAAAAACATTCAGTACTTC CASTSGGAGKNIQYF
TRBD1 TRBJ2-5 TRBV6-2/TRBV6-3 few TGTGCCAGCGGACAGGGAGAGACCCAGTACTTC CASGQGETQYF
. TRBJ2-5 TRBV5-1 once TGCGCCAGCAGCTTAACAGGGACTCGGGAGACCCAGTACTTC CASSLTGTRETQYF
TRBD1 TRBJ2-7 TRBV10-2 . TGCGCCAGCACTGGGGGACAGGGGGTCCACGAGCAGTACTTC CASTGGQGVHEQYF
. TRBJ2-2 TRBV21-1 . TGTGCCAACAAGGACAGGGTCCCGACCGGGGAGCTGTTTTTT CANKDRVPTGELFF
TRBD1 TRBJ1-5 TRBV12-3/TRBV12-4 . TGTGCCAGCAGGAGACTTGGGACAGGCGTCAATAGCAATCAGCCCCAGCATTTT CASRRLGTGVNSNQPQHF
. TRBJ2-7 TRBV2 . TGTGCCAGCAGGGCGGGACTTGGACCCTACGAGCAGTACTTC CASRAGLGPYEQYF
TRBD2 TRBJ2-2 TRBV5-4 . TGTGCCAGCAGCACCGCGGGAGCCGGGGAGCTGTTTTTT CASSTAGAGELFF
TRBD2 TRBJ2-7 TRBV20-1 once TGCAGTGCTAGAGAACCTAGCGGCTACGAGCAGTACTTC CSAREPSGYEQYF
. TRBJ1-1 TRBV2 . TGTGCCAGCAGTCCGACAGCCTTGAACACTGAAGCTTTCTTT CASSPTALNTEAFF
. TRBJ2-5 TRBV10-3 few TGTGCCATCAGTCCTGGGGGGGAGACCCAGTACTTC CAISPGGETQYF
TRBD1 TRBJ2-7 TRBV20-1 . TGCAGTGCTAGAGATTTCAGTCAGGGGGCATCCTACGAGCAGTACTTC CSARDFSQGASYEQYF
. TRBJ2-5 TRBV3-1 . TGTGCCAGCAGCCCCCGGCTCCACGAGACCCAGTACTTC CASSPRLHETQYF
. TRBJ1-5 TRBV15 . TGTGCCACCAGCAGACTTCTAACTGGACGGATCAATCAGCCCCAGCATTTT CATSRLLTGRINQPQHF
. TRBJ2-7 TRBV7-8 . TGTGCCAGCAGCTTAGTTACGCCCTCCTACGAGCAGTACTTC CASSLVTPSYEQYF
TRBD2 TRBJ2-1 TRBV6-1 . TGTGCCAGCAGTGATCCCTACTCTAGCGGGAGGGGGTACAATGAGCAGTTCTTC CASSDPYSSGRGYNEQFF
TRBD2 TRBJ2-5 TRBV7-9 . TGTGCCAGCAGCCTGAGCGGGAGCGAGACCCAGTACTTC CASSLSGSETQYF
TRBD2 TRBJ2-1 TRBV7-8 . TGTGCCAGCAGCTTAGTCGGGAGGGACTACAATGAGCAGTTCTTC CASSLVGRDYNEQFF
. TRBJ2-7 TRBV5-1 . TGCGCCAGCAGCTTTCGGGGAATTGCAGCCTACGAGCAGTACTTC CASSFRGIAAYEQYF
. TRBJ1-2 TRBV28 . TGTGCCAGCAGTTTAGGGGGCCTTAAACCTTATGGCTACACCTTC CASSLGGLKPYGYTF
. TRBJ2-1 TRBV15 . TGTGCCACCAGCAGAGAGGGGGGCTCCTACAATGAGCAGTTCTTC CATSREGGSYNEQFF
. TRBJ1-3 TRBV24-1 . TGTGCCACCAGTGATTTGCCGGGAGGCTCTGGAAACACCATATATTTT CATSDLPGGSGNTIYF
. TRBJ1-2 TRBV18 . TGTGCCAGCTCACCCGGGGCCGATGCTAACTATGGCTACACCTTC CASSPGADANYGYTF
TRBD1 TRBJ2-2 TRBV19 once TGTGCCAGTAGTATGGACAGGGCGTGGGTCGGGGAGCTGTTTTTT CASSMDRAWVGELFF
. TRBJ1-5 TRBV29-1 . TGCAGCGTTGAAGGGATGACAGGAGCGGAGGGCAATCAGCCCCAGCATTTT CSVEGMTGAEGNQPQHF
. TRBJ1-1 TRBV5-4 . TGTGCCAGCAGCCCGGGGGCGGGGGGGCGCCCCACTGAAGCTTTCTTT CASSPGAGGRPTEAFF
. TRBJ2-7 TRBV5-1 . TGCGCCAGCAGTCGGGGGCAGACCAGCTCCTACGAGCAGTACTTC CASSRGQTSSYEQYF
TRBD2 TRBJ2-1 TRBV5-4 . TGTGCCAGCAGGGAGGGACTAGCGGGAGATACTGAGCAGTTCTTC CASREGLAGDTEQFF
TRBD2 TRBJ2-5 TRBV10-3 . TGTGCCATAGGGACTAGCGGGCGCGGGGAGACCCAGTACTTC CAIGTSGRGETQYF
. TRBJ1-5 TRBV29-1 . TGCAGCGTTGAAGTCGGTTTTGATCAGCCCCAGCATTTT CSVEVGFDQPQHF
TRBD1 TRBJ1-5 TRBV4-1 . TGCGCCAGGGACAGGAACAGGGGGCATGGCAATCAGCCCCAGCATTTT CARDRNRGHGNQPQHF
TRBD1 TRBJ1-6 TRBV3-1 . TGTGCCAGCAGCCTAGGACAGGGTGATTCACCCCTCCACTTT CASSLGQGDSPLHF
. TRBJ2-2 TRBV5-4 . TGTGCCAGCATGCCTAGGGTGGAGCACGGGGAGCTGTTTTTT CASMPRVEHGELFF
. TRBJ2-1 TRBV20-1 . TGCAGTGGAGGCAGGGGAGTTTACAATGAGCAGTTCTTC CSGGRGVYNEQFF